The 26 T cell receptor beta chains below come from one sample, sequenced in a study of CD8+ T cells in alopecia areata. RNA, once extracted, was reverse transcribed into cDNA for use as the sequencing template. The protocol was immunoSEQ multiplex PCR, while the TCRdb copy is restricted to in-frame clones and leaves out a portion. The sample yields about 200,000 clones, around 60% seen once. Treatment noted: oral pan-JAK inhibitor, 5-10 mg twice daily. The source was CD4+ T cells sorted from blood, collected at week 4, from a patient treated with tofacitinib. Receptors were obtained from a human donor with alopecia areata.

This sequence joins TRBV29-1 and TRBJ2-7; D tentatively fits TRBD1 or TRBD2 (5 bases each). Germline CDR1 is SQVTM and CDR2 is ANQGSEA. Deletions cut 3 bases from V and 6 bases from J, with 21 bases between. The CDR3 is 15 residues long. The CDR3 DNA reads TGCAGCGTTGATACCAACCGGGGACCACCCGTCGAGCAGTACTTC. Protein sequence: CSVDTNRGPPVEQYF.

The rearrangement uses TRBV13 and TRBJ1-2, with TRBD1 matching 7 bases. V lost 1 base to trimming and J lost 5 bases; unmatched junction nucleotides: 1. Germline V gives CDR1 PRHDT, CDR2 FYEKMQ (reference sequence). CDR3 length: 13 residues. The CDR3 is CASSLDRGYGYTF. The CDR3 nucleotides are TGTGCCAGCAGCTTAGACAGGGGATATGGCTACACCTTC.

This rearrangement joins TRBV5-4 to TRBJ2-5; 9 positions agree with TRBD1. The germline gives CDR1 SGHNT, CDR2 YYREEE (reference sequence). The CDR3 covers 16 residues. V shed 1 base, J shed 5 bases, and the junction held 9 bases outside the gene matches. CDR3 nucleotides: TGTGCCAGCAGCTTGAGTAACAGGGGGCTCACGGAGACCCAGTACTTC. As protein: CASSLSNRGLTETQYF.

In DNA form, the CDR3 reads TGTGCCTGGACCCACTACACAGGGCACAATCAGCCCCAGCATTTT. Amino acids: CAWTHYTGHNQPQHF. The V gene is TRBV30, the J gene TRBJ1-5, with a weak D call TRBD1 (6 bases). Trimming shortened V by 4 bases and J by 3 bases, and 16 bases separated the two germline ends. From germline, CDR1 is GTSNPN and CDR2 SVGIG (reference sequence). CDR3 length: 15 amino acids.

The V and J genes are TRBV5-1 and TRBJ2-5, with 10 bases lining up with TRBD1. Germline V gene lookup returns CDR1 SGHRS and CDR2 YFSETQ. This CDR3 comprises 17 residues. The V segment lost 4 bases and the J segment 3 bases; nucleotides outside the gene matches: 12. DNA for the CDR3: TGCGCCAGCAGCGCAATACCGCCGGGACAGGGGAAAGAGACCCAGTACTTC. It specifies CASSAIPPGQGKETQYF.

The CDR3 region has the DNA TGCAGCGGGAGAGGCCTAGGCGGGGCCTACAATGAGCAGTTCTTC. Amino acid sequence: CSGRGLGGAYNEQFF. The chain links TRBV29-1 to TRBJ2-1; D is perhaps TRBD2 (6 bases). V lost 7 bases and J lost 2, with 18 bases in between. Germline loops: CDR1 SQVTM, CDR2 ANQGSEA. The CDR3 has 15 amino acids.

The chain has TRBV13 and TRBJ1-3, with D uncertain. This CDR3 has 13 residues. Germline values: CDR1 PRHDT, CDR2 FYEKMQ (reference sequence). Between the trimmed V and J ends, which lost 5 bases and 6 bases, there was a span of 11 bases. The CDR3 DNA is TGTGCCAGCAGCCCATCGCAACCAAACACCATATATTTT. Translated, it gives CASSPSQPNTIYF.

This sequence joins TRBV9 and TRBJ1-6; D is perhaps TRBD1 (6 bases). This CDR3 is built from 13 residues. From germline, CDR1 is SGDLS and CDR2 YYNGEE. The V gene lost 2 bases and the J gene lost 8 bases, with 8 bases spanning the gap. CDR3 sequence (DNA): TGTGCCAGCAGCGTTAGGGGGGATTCACCCCTCCACTTT. Its protein is CASSVRGDSPLHF.

The chain recombines TRBV30 with TRBJ2-7; D not resolved. V was trimmed by 2 bases and J by 5 bases, leaving 13 bases between them. Germline V gene sequence: CDR1 GTSNPN, CDR2 SVGIG (reference sequence). CDR3 size: 13 residues. The chain's CDR3 is CAWSLGQIHEQYF. In nucleotides, the CDR3 is TGTGCCTGGAGTCTAGGCCAGATCCACGAGCAGTACTTC.

The chain uses TRBV7-9 and TRBJ2-6; 9 bases map to TRBD1. From germline, CDR1 is SEHNR and CDR2 FQNEAQ (reference sequence). CDR3 length equals 17 residues. V trimming: 8 bases; J trimming: 0 bases; junction bases outside the gene matches: 8. CDR3 amino acids: CASGFGTGPSGANVLTF. Here the CDR3 DNA reads TGTGCCAGCGGATTTGGGACAGGGCCCTCTGGGGCCAACGTCCTGACTTTC. Together with reference TRBV7-9 and TRBJ2-6, the CDR3 gives the full variable domain: DTGVSQNPRHKITKRGQNVTFRCDPISEHNRLYWYRQTLGQGPEFLTYFQNEAQLEKSRLLSDRFSAERPKGSFSTLEIQRTEQGDSAMYLCASGFGTGPSGANVLTFGAGSRLTVL.

There are a few counts of this clone. The chain is built from TRBV27 and TRBJ1-6; TRBD1 is a possible D gene (6 bases). The germline CDR1 and CDR2 sequences are MNHEY and SMNVEV (reference sequence). Deletions cut 7 bases from V and 8 bases from J, with 12 bases between. This CDR3 has 13 amino acids. CDR3 amino acids: CASIGGAYSPLHF. Written as DNA, the CDR3 is TGTGCCAGCATAGGGGGGGCGTATTCACCCCTCCACTTT.

This clone appeared a few times. The chain uses TRBV29-1 and TRBJ1-2; 10 bases line up with TRBD1. Germline CDR1 and CDR2: SQVTM and ANQGSEA. The CDR3 loop spans 13 amino acids. The junction had 3 bases not matched to a gene; V was cut back by 5 bases and J by 3 bases. The CDR3 loop reads CSVRDRGDYGYTF. In DNA form, the CDR3 reads TGCAGCGTTCGGGACAGGGGCGACTATGGCTACACCTTC.

The chain joins TRBV7-2 to TRBJ2-1; D might be TRBD1 (7 bases). This CDR3 has 15 amino acids. Per germline, CDR1 SGHTA and CDR2 FQGNSA. The V end lost 5 bases, the J end lost 6 bases, and 17 bases lay between the germline ends. For the CDR3, the DNA is TGTGCCAGCAGCCCCCGGGACAGCGGGCGCAATGAGCAGTTCTTC. It codes for CASSPRDSGRNEQFF.

The chain employs TRBV5-1 and TRBJ2-5; 7 bases are shared with TRBD2. With 3 bases clipped from V and 3 bases from J, the junction kept 11 bases outside the gene matches. CDR3 length: 16 amino acids. The germline V gene encodes CDR1 SGHRS and CDR2 YFSETQ. This CDR3 is CASSSFGSGAEETQYF. DNA for the CDR3: TGCGCCAGCAGCTCCTTTGGGAGCGGGGCAGAAGAGACCCAGTACTTC. The variable domain in full, completed from reference TRBV5-1 and TRBJ2-5, reads KAGVTQTPRYLIKTRGQQVTLSCSPISGHRSVSWYQQTPGQGLQFLFEYFSETQRNKGNFPGRFSGRQFSNSRSEMNVSTLELGDSALYLCASSSFGSGAEETQYFGPGTRLLVL.

The chain employs TRBV30 and TRBJ2-2; 10 bases map to TRBD1. Germline CDR1 reads GTSNPN; CDR2 reads SVGIG (reference sequence). This CDR3 is built from 15 residues. With V trimmed by 3 bases and J by 7 bases, 8 bases remained unmatched. CDR3 DNA sequence: TGTGCCTGGAGGGACGGGACAGGGGTATTCGGGGAGCTGTTTTTT. As protein: CAWRDGTGVFGELFF.

This chain joins TRBV6-1 and TRBJ1-2; the match to TRBD1 covers 7 bases. Trimming at V came to 0 bases and at J to 4 bases, leaving 5 bases not matched to a gene. The germline gives CDR1 MNHNS, CDR2 SASEGT. The CDR3 contains 15 residues. The CDR3 sequence: CASSEAMGQSYGYTF. DNA of the CDR3: TGTGCCAGCAGTGAAGCAATGGGACAGTCCTATGGCTACACCTTC.

This rearrangement joins TRBV7-2 to TRBJ1-1, with TRBD1 matching 8 bases. The CDR3 contains 15 residues. Looked up from germline, CDR1 is SGHTA and CDR2 is FQGNSA. V was pared by 5 bases and J by 1 base, with 6 bases of the junction left unmatched. This CDR3 is CASSNRQGRNTEAFF. The CDR3 DNA sequence: TGTGCCAGCAGCAACCGACAGGGGAGGAACACTGAAGCTTTCTTT. Variable domain in full (rest from reference TRBV7-2 and TRBJ1-1): GAGVSQSPSNKVTEKGKDVELRCDPISGHTALYWYRQSLGQGLEFLIYFQGNSAPDKSGLPSDRFSAERTGGSVSTLTIQRTQQEDSAVYLCASSNRQGRNTEAFFGQGTRLTVV.

This chain joins TRBV4-2 and TRBJ2-7; a weak D match, TRBD2 (5 bases). The CDR3 is made up of 17 amino acids. Germline V gene lookup returns CDR1 LGHNA and CDR2 YNFKEQ. The V end lost 0 bases, the J end lost 3 bases, and 18 bases lay between the germline ends. DNA for the CDR3: TGTGCCAGCAGCCAAGAAGATCTCGGCCCGGGGAGCTACGAGCAGTACTTC. Translation: CASSQEDLGPGSYEQYF.

V usage is TRBV7-2 and J usage is TRBJ2-2, with 8 bases aligning to TRBD1. The trim removed 2 bases at V and 7 bases at J, leaving 6 bases unmatched. This CDR3 spans 15 amino acids. Germline V gene sequence: CDR1 SGHTA, CDR2 FQGNSA. The DNA for the CDR3 is TGTGCCAGCAGCTTACAGACTGACAGGGGCGGGGAGCTGTTTTTT. Translation gives CASSLQTDRGGELFF.

This clone was detected only once. This specimen includes other DNA sequences encoding the same CDR3. The chain links TRBV30 to TRBJ2-3, with D possibly TRBD1 on 5 matching bases. Germline loops: CDR1 GTSNPN, CDR2 SVGIG (reference sequence). Trimming cost V 0 bases and J 6 bases, with 7 bases left between them. The CDR3 spans 12 residues. Written as DNA, the CDR3 is TGTGCCTGGAGTGTAGGGGCGGATACGCAGTATTTT. Protein sequence: CAWSVGADTQYF.

This clone was observed a few times. The chain recombines TRBV18 with TRBJ2-7; no definite D call. Germline CDR1 and CDR2: KGHSH and LQKENI. The length of the CDR3 is 16 residues. Deletions cut 0 bases from V and 2 bases from J, with 14 bases between. The CDR3 DNA sequence: TGTGCCAGCTCACCACCGACCGGCGCCCCCACCTACGAGCAGTACTTC. Protein product: CASSPPTGAPTYEQYF. Full variable domain (rest looked up from reference TRBV18 and TRBJ2-7): NAGVMQNPRHLVRRRGQEARLRCSPMKGHSHVYWYRQLPEEGLKFMVYLQKENIIDESGMPKERFSAEFPKEGPSILRIQQVVRGDSAAYFCASSPPTGAPTYEQYFGPGTRLTVT.

V usage is TRBV7-9 and J usage is TRBJ2-5; perhaps TRBD1 as D (6 bases). Germline assignment: CDR1 SEHNR and CDR2 FQNEAQ (reference sequence). The ends were cut back, 0 bases at V and 4 bases at J, with 15 bases in the middle. There are 16 residues in the CDR3. The CDR3 coding sequence is TGTGCCAGCAGCTTAGCGCCACAGGGCAGAGGAGAGACCCAGTACTTC. Encoded protein: CASSLAPQGRGETQYF.

This chain joins TRBV7-2 and TRBJ2-1; D possibly uses TRBD1 or TRBD2 (7 bases each). CDR1 SGHTA and CDR2 FQGNSA come from the germline V gene. Trimming took 10 bases from V and 0 from J, leaving 16 bases between them. The CDR3 covers 15 residues. The CDR3 nucleotides are TGTGCCATCACGTCAGGGGGGGTCTCCTACAATGAGCAGTTCTTC. It is translated as CAITSGGVSYNEQFF.

This clone occurred a few times. The V call is TRBV30, the J call TRBJ1-6; 11 nucleotides match TRBD1. Trimming at V came to 2 bases and at J to 7 bases, leaving 7 bases not matched to a gene. This CDR3 has 16 amino acids. CDR1 is GTSNPN, CDR2 SVGIG, per germline (reference sequence). CDR3 sequence reads: CAWSLGQGAENSPLHF. The CDR3 coding sequence is TGTGCCTGGAGTTTAGGACAGGGGGCAGAGAATTCACCCCTCCACTTT.

A note on this clone: This sample includes further DNA sequences coding for the same CDR3. The V gene is TRBV29-1, the J gene TRBJ2-5; D remains ambiguous. Germline CDR1 and CDR2: SQVTM and ANQGSEA. Trimming removed 2 bases from V and 4 bases from J, with 5 bases in between. This CDR3 spans 11 amino acids. CDR3 protein: CSVELGETQYF. CDR3 DNA: TGCAGCGTTGAACTGGGAGAGACCCAGTACTTC.

The CDR3 nucleotides are TGCGCCAGCAGCTTACAGACGAGCTCCTACGAGCAGTACTTC. Amino acids: CASSLQTSSYEQYF. The chain combines TRBV5-1 with TRBJ2-7, with D uncertain. Trimming cost V 2 bases and J 0 bases, with 9 bases left between them. This CDR3 contains 14 residues. CDR1 is SGHRS, CDR2 YFSETQ, per germline.